This T cell receptor (beta chain) originates from a study of read filtering for tumor transcriptome and immune sequencing. This clonotype was observed many times. Molecular barcoded adaptors covering alpha/delta and beta/gamma chains were used on 400 to 450 ng RNA. TCRdb passed the reads through MiXCR, listing each CDR3 protein once. This sample carries roughly 56,000 distinct CDR3 sequences, about 19% of them seen once, and the ten largest clones take around 15%. Germline CDR1 SGHRS, CDR2 YFSETQ. CDR3 length: 14 residues. V was pared by 2 bases and J by 8 bases, with 4 bases of the junction left unmatched.

Sequenced input: a population of CD138-negative cells sorted from bone marrow. The chain combines TRBV5-1 with TRBJ2-1; TRBD2 aligns across 10 bases. This TCR came from a donor aged 40 or older with multiple myeloma. For the CDR3, the DNA is TGCGCCAGCAGCTTTAGCGGGGGGAGTCATGAGCAGTTCTTC. This gives the protein CASSFSGGSHEQFF. Drawing the rest from reference TRBV5-1 and TRBJ2-1, the complete variable domain is KAGVTQTPRYLIKTRGQQVTLSCSPISGHRSVSWYQQTPGQGLQFLFEYFSETQRNKGNFPGRFSGRQFSNSRSEMNVSTLELGDSALYLCASSFSGGSHEQFFGPGTRLTVL.